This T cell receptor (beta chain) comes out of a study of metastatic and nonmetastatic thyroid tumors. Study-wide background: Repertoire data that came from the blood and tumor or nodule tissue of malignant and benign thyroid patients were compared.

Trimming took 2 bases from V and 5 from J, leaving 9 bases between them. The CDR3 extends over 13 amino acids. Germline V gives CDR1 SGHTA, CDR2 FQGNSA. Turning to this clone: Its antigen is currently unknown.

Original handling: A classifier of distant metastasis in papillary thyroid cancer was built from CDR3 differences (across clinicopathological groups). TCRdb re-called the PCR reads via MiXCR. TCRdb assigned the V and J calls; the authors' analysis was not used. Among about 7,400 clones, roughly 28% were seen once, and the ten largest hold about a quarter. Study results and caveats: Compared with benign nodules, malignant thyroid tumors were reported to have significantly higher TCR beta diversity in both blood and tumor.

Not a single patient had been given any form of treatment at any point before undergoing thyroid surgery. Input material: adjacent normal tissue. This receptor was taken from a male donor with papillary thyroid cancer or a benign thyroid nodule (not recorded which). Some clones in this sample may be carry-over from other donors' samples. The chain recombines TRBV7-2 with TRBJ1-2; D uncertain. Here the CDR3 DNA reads TGTGCCAGCAGCTTACGGGTTCAGTATGGCTACACCTTC. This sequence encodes CASSLRVQYGYTF.